Listed below are T cell receptor beta chains from one sample, sequenced in a study of T cell responses to AZD1222 COVID-19 vaccine. The data were produced by immunoSEQ multiplex PCR, yet TCRdb's version contains in-frame clones alone and is incomplete. This table holds some 90,000 clones, around 90% found once. The starting material was peripheral blood, obtained on day 0 of AZD1222 vaccination. The receptor set was obtained from an adult in good health. CDR3s include the opening cysteine and the closing phenylalanine or tryptophan. The D gene is left open where the match is weak. Rows give clone size only sometimes, using once, few, many, or a class for an expanded clone.

abundance	j_gene	v_gene	d_gene	CDR3aa	CDR3nt
NA	TRBJ1-5	TRBV6-2/TRBV6-3	TRBD1	CASSKQTGDFGPQHF	TGTGCCAGCAGTAAACAAACAGGGGACTTTGGGCCCCAGCATTTT
NA	TRBJ2-7	TRBV9	NA	CASSPQGAVPGLDYEQYF	TGTGCCAGCAGCCCCCAGGGAGCGGTCCCAGGGTTAGACTACGAGCAGTACTTC
NA	TRBJ2-1	TRBV5-1	NA	CASSLSGHEQFF	TGCGCCAGCAGCTTATCGGGGCATGAGCAGTTCTTC
NA	TRBJ1-5	TRBV19	NA	CASRRGNQPQHF	TGTGCCAGTAGAAGGGGAAATCAGCCCCAGCATTTT
once	TRBJ1-5	TRBV24-1	NA	CATSDLTSNQPQHF	TGTGCCACCAGTGATTTGACTAGCAATCAGCCCCAGCATTTT
NA	TRBJ2-7	TRBV2	NA	CASSWGSEQYF	TGTGCCAGCAGTTGGGGGTCCGAGCAGTACTTC
NA	TRBJ1-1	TRBV27	TRBD1	CASSLTTGGSTEAFF	TGTGCCAGCAGTTTGACGACAGGGGGTTCGACTGAAGCTTTCTTT
once	TRBJ1-2	TRBV29-1	NA	CSVEGRGLDYGYTF	TGCAGCGTTGAGGGGCGGGGACTCGACTATGGCTACACCTTC
NA	TRBJ2-2	TRBV5-4	TRBD1	CASSPRTGANTGELFF	TGTGCCAGCAGCCCCAGGACAGGGGCGAACACCGGGGAGCTGTTTTTT
NA	TRBJ1-2	TRBV2	NA	CASTENYGYTF	TGTGCCAGCACTGAAAACTATGGCTACACCTTC